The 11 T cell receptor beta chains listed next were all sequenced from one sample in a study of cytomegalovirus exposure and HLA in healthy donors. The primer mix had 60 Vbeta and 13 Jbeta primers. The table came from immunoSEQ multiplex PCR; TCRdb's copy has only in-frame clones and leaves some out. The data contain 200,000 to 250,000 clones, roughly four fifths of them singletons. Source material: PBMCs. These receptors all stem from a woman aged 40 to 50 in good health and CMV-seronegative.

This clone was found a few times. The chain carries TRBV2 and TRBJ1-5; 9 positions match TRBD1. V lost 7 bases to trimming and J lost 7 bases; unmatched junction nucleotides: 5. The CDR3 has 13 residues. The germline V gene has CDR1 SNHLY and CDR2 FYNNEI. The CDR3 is CASTRDRDQPQHF. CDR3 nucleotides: TGTGCCAGCACTCGGGACAGGGACCAGCCCCAGCATTTT.

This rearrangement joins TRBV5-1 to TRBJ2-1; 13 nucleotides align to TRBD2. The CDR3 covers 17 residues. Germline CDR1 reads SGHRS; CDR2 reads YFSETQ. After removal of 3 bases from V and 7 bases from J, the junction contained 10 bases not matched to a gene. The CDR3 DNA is TGCGCCAGCAGCTGGACTAGCGGGAGTCTCGCTGCTAATGAGCAGTTCTTC. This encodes CASSWTSGSLAANEQFF. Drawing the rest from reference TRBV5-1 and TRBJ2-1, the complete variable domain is KAGVTQTPRYLIKTRGQQVTLSCSPISGHRSVSWYQQTPGQGLQFLFEYFSETQRNKGNFPGRFSGRQFSNSRSEMNVSTLELGDSALYLCASSWTSGSLAANEQFFGPGTRLTVL.

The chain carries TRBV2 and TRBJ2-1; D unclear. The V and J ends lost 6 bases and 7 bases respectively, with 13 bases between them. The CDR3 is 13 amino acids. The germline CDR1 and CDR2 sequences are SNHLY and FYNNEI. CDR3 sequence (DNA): TGTGCCAGCAGCGACTTCCGAAGTAATGAGCAGTTCTTC. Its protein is CASSDFRSNEQFF.

The CDR3 reads CASSLSWQGGYEQYF. CDR3 nucleotides: TGTGCCAGCAGTTTATCGTGGCAGGGTGGGTACGAGCAGTACTTC. J is TRBJ2-7 and V is TRBV27; tentatively, D is TRBD1 (5 bases). Trimming left V 0 bases short and J 4 bases short, with 13 bases between. The CDR3 has 15 residues. CDR1 is MNHEY and CDR2 is SMNVEV in the germline V gene (reference sequence).

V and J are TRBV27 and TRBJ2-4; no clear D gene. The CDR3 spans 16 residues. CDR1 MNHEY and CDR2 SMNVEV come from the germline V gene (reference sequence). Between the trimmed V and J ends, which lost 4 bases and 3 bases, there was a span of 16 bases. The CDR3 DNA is TGTGCCAGCAGTTCATCCCCCGGTTTCGGCAAAAACATTCAGTACTTC. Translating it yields CASSSSPGFGKNIQYF.

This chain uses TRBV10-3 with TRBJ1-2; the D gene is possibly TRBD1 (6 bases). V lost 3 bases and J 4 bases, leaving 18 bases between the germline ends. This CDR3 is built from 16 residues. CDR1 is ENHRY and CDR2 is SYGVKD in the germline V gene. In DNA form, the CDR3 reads TGTGCCATCAGTGATCTGGTAGCGGGGGGCGCCTATGGCTACACCTTC. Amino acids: CAISDLVAGGAYGYTF.

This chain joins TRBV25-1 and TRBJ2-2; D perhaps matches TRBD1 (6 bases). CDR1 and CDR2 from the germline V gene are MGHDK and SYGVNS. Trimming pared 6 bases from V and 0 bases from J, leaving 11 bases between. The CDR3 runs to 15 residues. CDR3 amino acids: CASSPRGTNTGELFF. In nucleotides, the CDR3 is TGTGCCAGCAGCCCGAGGGGGACGAACACCGGGGAGCTGTTTTTT.

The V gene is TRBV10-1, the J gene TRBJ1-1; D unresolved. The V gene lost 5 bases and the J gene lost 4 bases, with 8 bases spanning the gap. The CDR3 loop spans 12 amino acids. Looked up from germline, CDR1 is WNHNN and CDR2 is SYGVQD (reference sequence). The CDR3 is CASSRLSTEAFF. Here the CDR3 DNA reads TGCGCCAGCAGTCGGTTGAGCACTGAAGCTTTCTTT.

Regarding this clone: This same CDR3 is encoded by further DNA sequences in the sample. The DNA of the CDR3 is TGCGCCAGCAGCCTGGGCGGGCGGATCAATCAGCCCCAGCATTTT. Translation gives CASSLGGRINQPQHF. This chain joins TRBV5-1 and TRBJ1-5, with D uncertain. Trimming left V 4 bases short and J 3 bases short, with 14 bases between. Germline V lookup: CDR1 SGHRS, CDR2 YFSETQ. The CDR3 sequence is 15 residues long.

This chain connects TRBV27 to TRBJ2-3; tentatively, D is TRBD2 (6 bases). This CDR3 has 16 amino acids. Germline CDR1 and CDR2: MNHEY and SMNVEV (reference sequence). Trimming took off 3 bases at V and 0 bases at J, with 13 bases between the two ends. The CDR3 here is CASSFAGLPSTDTQYF. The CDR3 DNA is TGTGCCAGCAGTTTCGCGGGGCTTCCTAGCACAGATACGCAGTATTTT.

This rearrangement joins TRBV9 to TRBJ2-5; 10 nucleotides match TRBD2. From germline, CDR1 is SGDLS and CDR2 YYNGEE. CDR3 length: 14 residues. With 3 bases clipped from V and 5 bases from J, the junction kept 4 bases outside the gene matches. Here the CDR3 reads CASSGTSGTETQYF. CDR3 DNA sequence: TGTGCCAGCAGCGGCACTAGCGGGACGGAGACCCAGTACTTC.